This T cell receptor (beta chain) is from a study of blood T cell repertoires in COVID-19. Germline V gene sequence: CDR1 LGHDT, CDR2 YNNKEL (reference sequence). This CDR3 has 14 amino acids. V lost 2 bases and J lost 2, with 9 bases in between. Authors' processing steps: The authors estimated nucleated cell counts from reference gene primer amplification. Profiled with immunoSEQ multiplex PCR; TCRdb holds only in-frame clones, not every one. That table gives V, J and clone size, and the DNA gave D and trimming. This sample carries 120,000 or so clones, 70% to 90% of them seen once, and the ten largest clones take less than 8%.

The chain joins TRBV3-1 (or the pseudogene TRBV3-2) to TRBJ1-2, with D perhaps matching TRBD1 (6 bases). This clonotype originated in a man aged 50 or older with acute or convalescent COVID-19. Sequencing was carried out using peripheral blood. The CDR3 is CASSQLTGNYGYTF. For the CDR3, the DNA is TGTGCCAGCAGCCAACTTACAGGGAACTATGGCTACACCTTC.